These 20 T cell receptor beta chains came from one sample sequenced in a study of T cell changes during pregnancy in multiple sclerosis. This table comes from immunoSEQ multiplex PCR, and its TCRdb copy is limited to in-frame clones, with some not included. The repertoire holds around 54,000 clones, with around 90% as singletons. The source was CD4+ T cells from peripheral blood mononuclear cells, collected after pregnancy. These receptors were collected from a female donor in good health, enrolled as a control in a pregnancy study.

This sequence joins TRBV4-1 and TRBJ2-5; D is unresolved. Germline assignment: CDR1 MGHRA and CDR2 YSYEKL. The CDR3 contains 17 residues. Between the trimmed V and J ends, which lost 1 base and 0 bases, there was a span of 15 bases. The CDR3 sequence is CASSQALVLLNQETQYF. The CDR3 DNA follows: TGCGCCAGCAGCCAAGCCCTGGTACTACTTAACCAAGAGACCCAGTACTTC.

This chain connects TRBV18 to TRBJ2-1, with D possibly TRBD1 on 5 matching bases. The CDR3 length is 14 residues. Germline-derived CDR1 and CDR2 are KGHSH and LQKENI. Trimming stripped 1 base from V and 5 bases from J, with 9 bases between. CDR3 amino acids: CASSPLTRDNEQFF. The CDR3 nucleotides read TGTGCCAGCTCACCACTGACCAGGGACAATGAGCAGTTCTTC.

The chain employs TRBV7-9 and TRBJ2-1, with 8 bases matching TRBD2. V was clipped by 5 bases and J by 9 bases; unmatched bases: 9. In germline, CDR1 is SEHNR, CDR2 FQNEAQ (reference sequence). The CDR3 covers 14 residues. CDR3 DNA sequence: TGTGCCAGCAGCGGGAGCGGGAGAAACGCTGAGCAGTTCTTC. Protein sequence: CASSGSGRNAEQFF.

The genes are TRBV7-9 and TRBJ2-7; no clear D gene. The germline CDR1 and CDR2 sequences are SEHNR and FQNEAQ (reference sequence). Trimming pared 9 bases from V and 0 bases from J, leaving 15 bases between. The CDR3 extends over 14 amino acids. CDR3 coding DNA: TGTGCCAGGTGGTCCCCATCTAGCTCCTACGAGCAGTACTTC. Its protein is CARWSPSSSYEQYF.

The J gene is TRBJ1-2, the V gene TRBV9, with D maybe TRBD1 (5 bases). This CDR3 spans 14 amino acids. Germline V CDR1 and CDR2: SGDLS, YYNGEE. The ends were cut back, 2 bases at V and 2 bases at J, with 10 bases in the middle. The CDR3 bases are TGTGCCAGCAGCGTGGGGGGACCAAACTATGGCTACACCTTC. It encodes CASSVGGPNYGYTF.

The chain employs TRBV9 and TRBJ1-2; tentative D call: TRBD1 (6 bases). V was clipped by 0 bases and J by 4 bases, with 28 bases between them. Germline loops: CDR1 SGDLS, CDR2 YYNGEE. The CDR3 totals 20 residues. This CDR3 reads CASSVGPLPKASGDGYGYTF. The CDR3 coding sequence is TGTGCCAGCAGCGTAGGCCCCCTACCTAAAGCCTCAGGGGATGGCTATGGCTACACCTTC.

The chain recombines TRBV7-6 with TRBJ2-5; 10 bases fit TRBD2. Unmatched junction bases numbered 15, after V lost 1 base and J lost 1 base. The germline V gene has CDR1 SGHVS and CDR2 FNYEAQ. CDR3 length equals 20 residues. The CDR3 spells CASSLVMSGGALESQETQYF. CDR3 in DNA: TGTGCCAGCAGCTTAGTTATGAGCGGGGGGGCCTTAGAGAGCCAAGAGACCCAGTACTTC.

The V gene is TRBV7-2, the J gene TRBJ2-1; D unresolved. This CDR3 is 16 amino acids long. From germline, CDR1 is SGHTA and CDR2 FQGNSA. The V end lost 6 bases, the J end lost 0 bases, and 15 bases lay between the germline ends. CDR3 region: CASSTNAPTSYNEQFF. CDR3 DNA: TGTGCCAGCAGTACAAATGCCCCCACCTCCTACAATGAGCAGTTCTTC.

The chain joins TRBV29-1 to TRBJ1-2; D is undetermined. This CDR3 has 13 amino acids. V gave up 1 base and J gave up 8 bases, with 14 bases separating them. Per the germline V gene, CDR1 is SQVTM and CDR2 is ANQGSEA. The CDR3 reads CSVEGGSEPGYTF. The CDR3 bases are TGCAGCGTTGAAGGAGGGTCGGAACCCGGCTACACCTTC.

The rearrangement uses TRBV6-5 and TRBJ1-3, with 7 bases lining up with TRBD1. The V gene's germline CDR1 is MNHEY and CDR2 SVGAGI. V shed 5 bases and J 2 bases; nucleotides not matched to a gene: 6. The CDR3 loop spans 15 amino acids. The CDR3 is CASSRQGSAGNTIYF. The DNA for the CDR3 is TGTGCCAGCAGTAGACAGGGATCAGCTGGAAACACCATATATTTT.

The rearrangement links TRBV11-3 to TRBJ2-1; 11 bases are a match to TRBD2. Germline lookup yields CDR1 SGHNT and CDR2 YENEEA. V lost 6 bases and J lost 7; bases outside the gene matches: 14. The CDR3 spans 17 residues. The CDR3 protein is CASSPLAGAPSFNEQFF. The CDR3 nucleotides read TGTGCCAGCAGTCCACTAGCGGGGGCCCCCTCCTTTAATGAGCAGTTCTTC.

The V call is TRBV5-1, the J call TRBJ2-3, with no clear D. This CDR3 is 16 amino acids long. Trimming took 0 bases from V and 6 from J, leaving 17 bases between them. Per germline, CDR1 SGHRS and CDR2 YFSETQ. The CDR3 loop is CASSLDSEFQTDTQYF. Written as DNA, the CDR3 is TGCGCCAGCAGCTTGGACTCCGAATTCCAAACCGATACGCAGTATTTT.

The chain joins TRBV19 to TRBJ1-1, with 8 bases identical to TRBD1. The V gene's germline CDR1 is LNHDA and CDR2 SQIVND (reference sequence). J was trimmed by 7 bases and V by 2 bases; bases with no gene match: 6. The CDR3 is 14 residues long. The CDR3 DNA is TGTGCCAGTAGTATAAGAGGAGGACAGGGTGAAGCTTTCTTT. This sequence encodes CASSIRGGQGEAFF. Variable domain in full (rest from reference TRBV19 and TRBJ1-1): DGGITQSPKYLFRKEGQNVTLSCEQNLNHDAMYWYRQDPGQGLRLIYYSQIVNDFQKGDIAEGYSVSREKKESFPLTVTSAQKNPTAFYLCASSIRGGQGEAFFGQGTRLTVV.

This chain uses TRBV11-2 with TRBJ2-4, with 8 bases matching TRBD1. V shed 1 base, J shed 8 bases, and the junction held 7 bases outside the gene matches. Germline CDR1 is SGHAT and CDR2 is FQNNGV. The CDR3 is 15 residues long. In nucleotides, the CDR3 is TGTGCCAGCAGCTTAGTCCCGGACAGGGACTACATTCAGTACTTC. It translates to CASSLVPDRDYIQYF.

The chain employs TRBV25-1 and TRBJ2-1, with TRBD2 matching 14 bases. This CDR3 is 17 amino acids long. Trimming at V came to 2 bases and at J to 7 bases, leaving 7 bases not matched to a gene. The V gene's germline CDR1 is MGHDK and CDR2 SYGVNS. CDR3 coding DNA: TGTGCCAGCAGTGAAGATTTGACTAGCGGGAGGGAGAATGAGCAGTTCTTC. As protein: CASSEDLTSGRENEQFF.

The chain recombines TRBV23-1 with TRBJ2-5, with TRBD1 as a possible D gene (7 bases). TRBV23-1 has ORF status, its function being uncertain. The CDR3 is made up of 15 amino acids. V lost 3 bases and J 4 bases, leaving 15 bases between the germline ends. The CDR3 nucleotides read TGCGCCAGCAGTCACCGCGGGACAGTGGGAGAGACCCAGTACTTC. Its protein product is CASSHRGTVGETQYF.

The chain has TRBV7-2 and TRBJ2-7; 8 nucleotides agree with TRBD2. The CDR3 has 16 amino acids. V lost 5 bases to trimming and J lost 2 bases; unmatched junction nucleotides: 11. Germline V gene data show CDR1 as SGHTA and CDR2 as FQGNSA. This CDR3 reads CASSEIILAETYEQYF. The CDR3, as DNA: TGTGCCAGCAGCGAAATTATACTAGCGGAAACCTACGAGCAGTACTTC.

This CDR3 reads CATSRDRLAGSSYEQYF. The CDR3 DNA follows: TGTGCCACCAGCAGAGATCGGTTAGCGGGGAGCTCCTACGAGCAGTACTTC. The V gene is TRBV15, the J gene TRBJ2-7; 8 nucleotides line up with TRBD2. The CDR3 is 17 residues long. V was clipped by 0 bases and J by 0 bases; unmatched bases: 7. Germline V lookup: CDR1 LNHNV, CDR2 YYDKDF (reference sequence). The whole variable domain, filled in from reference TRBV15 and TRBJ2-7, reads DAMVIQNPRYQVTQFGKPVTLSCSQTLNHNVMYWYQQKSSQAPKLLFHYYDKDFNNEADTPDNFQSRRPNTSFCFLDIRSPGLGDTAMYLCATSRDRLAGSSYEQYFGPGTRLTVT.

This clone was detected once. The rearrangement links TRBV6-5 to TRBJ2-3; 8 nucleotides agree with TRBD2. The CDR3 runs to 14 residues. Looked up from germline, CDR1 is MNHEY and CDR2 is SVGAGI. V was clipped by 6 bases and J by 4 bases; unmatched bases: 6. For the CDR3, the DNA is TGTGCCAGCAGCCAAGGACTAGCATCAGATACGCAGTATTTT. This translates into CASSQGLASDTQYF.

The V gene is TRBV2, the J gene TRBJ2-7; D may be TRBD1 (6 bases). Trimming removed 9 bases at V and 4 bases at J, with 19 bases between. CDR1 is SNHLY, CDR2 FYNNEI, per germline. The CDR3 has 14 residues. CDR3 loop: CASAGTQGFYEQYF. In DNA, the CDR3 is TGTGCCAGTGCCGGGACACAGGGTTTTTACGAGCAGTACTTC.